The clone carrying this T cell receptor beta chain showed up just a few times. Its antigen is still unknown. V was shortened by 7 bases and J by 0 bases, with 15 bases between the two germline ends. Germline V gene data show CDR1 as MNHEY and CDR2 as SVGAGI. The CDR3 consists of 15 residues. The data are from a study of T cell repertoires in cytomegalovirus infection. Looking at the study overall: Both a matching HLA type and CMV infection were indicated by public TCR beta signatures.

Each CDR3 protein gets one entry after TCRdb re-called the reads with MiXCR. In the table there are about 300,000 distinct CDR3 sequences, about 9.1% of which are singletons. Study-level results: Cumulative public TCR beta family frequency identified CMV carriers with the relevant HLA. HLA-C-restricted CMV-specific TCR beta clonotypes were dominant in the ex vivo response.

The material sequenced was PBMCs. J is TRBJ2-5 and V is TRBV6-5, with D possibly TRBD1 on 6 matching bases. The receptor was isolated from a human donor in good health (CMV status not recorded). Some clones in this sample may be carry-over from other donors' samples. CDR3 protein: CASKSPRDNQETQYF. Here the CDR3 DNA reads TGTGCCAGCAAGAGCCCCCGGGACAACCAAGAGACCCAGTACTTC.